Listed below are T cell receptor beta chains from one sample, sequenced in a study of blood T cell repertoires in COVID-19. The repertoire was sequenced with immunoSEQ multiplex PCR; TCRdb's copy has only in-frame clones and lacks some. This sample carries 300,000 to 400,000 clones, roughly 87% of them seen once, and the ten largest clones take approximately 10%. Sequencing was performed on peripheral blood. The receptors shown here come from a man aged 30 to 39 with COVID-19, enrolled during active disease. CDR3s include the opening cysteine and the closing phenylalanine or tryptophan. A D gene is named only where the DNA matches it firmly. The size of a clone is reported for some rows only, either as once, few or many, or as a class for expanded clones.

>-|TRBV21-1|few|TRBJ1-6
TGTGCCAGCAGCAATGGAGGATCTTATAATTCACCCCTCCACTTT
CASSNGGSYNSPLHF
>TRBD1|TRBV7-9|-|TRBJ1-1
TGTGCCAGCAGCTCAGACAGGGGATCATGGGGAGCTTTCTTT
CASSSDRGSWGAFF
>-|TRBV29-1|-|TRBJ1-5
TGCAGCGTTGTGTTGGAGGGAGGCTTCGGCAATCAGCCCCAGCATTTT
CSVVLEGGFGNQPQHF
>TRBD1|TRBV7-9|-|TRBJ1-2
TGTGCCAGCAGCTTAAACAGGGGGCCCAACTATGGCTACACCTTC
CASSLNRGPNYGYTF
>-|TRBV4-2|few|TRBJ2-3
TGTGCCAGCAGCCAAGATCTGAGCGGAGGGAGGACAGATACGCAGTATTTT
CASSQDLSGGRTDTQYF
>TRBD1|TRBV5-1|-|TRBJ2-5
TGCGCCAGCATGACCGGGACAGGGTTGGAGACCCAGTACTTC
CASMTGTGLETQYF
>TRBD1|TRBV6-5|-|TRBJ1-2
TGTGCCAGCAGTTACCGGACAGGGAGTGGCTACACCTTC
CASSYRTGSGYTF
>-|TRBV11-2|-|TRBJ1-2
TGTGCCAGCAGCTCCACAGGGTTAAGTGGCTACACCTTC
CASSSTGLSGYTF
>TRBD1|TRBV5-1|few|TRBJ2-5
TGCGCCAGCAGCTATGGGAACAGGGGCGCCGCGGAGACCCAGTACTTC
CASSYGNRGAAETQYF
>TRBD2|TRBV9|-|TRBJ2-7
TGTGCCAGCAGCCCCCTACTAGCGGGAACCTACGAGCAGTACTTC
CASSPLLAGTYEQYF
>-|TRBV28|-|TRBJ2-2
TGTGCCAGCAGTCCAAATACCGGGGAGCTGTTTTTT
CASSPNTGELFF
>TRBD2|TRBV24-1|-|TRBJ2-7
TGTGCCACCAGTGATTTGGCTAGCGGCACCTACGAGCAGTACTTC
CATSDLASGTYEQYF
>TRBD2|TRBV27|-|TRBJ2-1
TGTGCCAGCAGTTTAACTAGCGGCTCCTACAATGAGCAGTTCTTC
CASSLTSGSYNEQFF
>-|TRBV5-1|-|TRBJ1-6
TGCGCCAGCGGCCCGGGACTTTCGGACTCCCGACCCCTCCACTTT
CASGPGLSDSRPLHF
>-|TRBV7-9|-|TRBJ1-1
TGTGCCAGCAGCTTAGCGCGGGGGGAAGGTGTCACTGAAGCTTTCTTT
CASSLARGEGVTEAFF